The 10 T cell receptor beta chains given below trace back to one sample, sequenced in a study of spatial heterogeneity in lung cancer. Each CDR3 protein is one row after TCRdb ran MiXCR on the 5' RACE reads. Found here are about 38,000 distinct CDR3 sequences, 6% to 8% of them singletons; the top ten hold 25% to 30%. Sample time point: sample taken at primary tumor resection. The input for sequencing was PBMCs, taken at surgery. The receptors were gathered from a male donor with early-stage non-small cell lung cancer.

The chain couples TRBV28 to TRBJ2-1; 9 nucleotides agree with TRBD2. The V gene end was trimmed by 2 bases and the J gene end by 5 bases; junction bases not matched to a gene: 7. The CDR3 spans 16 residues. The germline gives CDR1 MDHEN, CDR2 SYDVKM. This CDR3 reads CASSLVTSGSHNEQFF. The DNA for the CDR3 is TGTGCCAGCAGTTTAGTTACTAGCGGGTCCCACAATGAGCAGTTCTTC.

This clonotype was seen at least ten times. V and J are TRBV7-8 and TRBJ2-3; weak D call: TRBD2 (5 bases). Trimming removed 4 bases at V and 1 base at J, with 18 bases between. The germline CDR1 and CDR2 sequences are SGHVS and FQNEAQ. The CDR3 loop spans 17 amino acids. CDR3 sequence reads: CASSSQDYIFGTDTQYF. CDR3 bases: TGTGCCAGCAGCTCACAAGACTATATCTTTGGCACAGATACGCAGTATTTT.

This clonotype was picked up many times. The gene calls are TRBV29-1 and TRBJ2-7, with TRBD1 identical over 7 bases. Germline V gene data show CDR1 as SQVTM and CDR2 as ANQGSEA. V dropped 4 bases and J dropped 5; count of bases not matched to a gene: 5. The CDR3 loop spans 12 amino acids. The chain's CDR3 is CSVVRGSHEQYF. For the CDR3, the DNA is TGCAGCGTTGTCAGGGGGTCCCACGAGCAGTACTTC.

This clonotype was detected a few times. One base away lies a much larger clone, so this may be a sequencing read error. This sequence joins TRBV6-2 or TRBV6-3 and TRBJ2-3, with D unclear. Trimming took off 5 bases at V and 0 bases at J, with 3 bases between the two ends. Germline V gene lookup returns CDR1 MNHEY and CDR2 SVGEGT. The CDR3 extends over 12 amino acids. The chain's CDR3 is CASSDSTDTQYF. CDR3 sequence (DNA): TGTGCCAGCAGTGATAGCACAGATACGCAGTATTTT.

This clonotype was found a few times. This rearrangement joins TRBV2 to TRBJ2-3; 8 bases match TRBD1. Losses at the gene ends were 5 bases for V and 4 bases for J; bases not matched to a gene: 5. Per the germline V gene, CDR1 is SNHLY and CDR2 is FYNNEI. The CDR3 totals 14 residues. CDR3 nucleotide sequence: TGTGCCAGCAGTACCAGACAGGGGTCAGATACGCAGTATTTT. Its translation: CASSTRQGSDTQYF.

This clonotype is categorized as medium-sized. The chain links TRBV20-1 to TRBJ2-7; D is undetermined. This CDR3 has 13 residues. The ends were cut back, 3 bases at V and 1 base at J, with 10 bases in the middle. The germline V gene encodes CDR1 DFQATT and CDR2 SNEGSKA (reference sequence). The CDR3 sequence is CSASTSLSYEQYF. The CDR3 DNA follows: TGCAGTGCTAGTACAAGCCTTTCCTACGAGCAGTACTTC.

J is TRBJ2-3 and V is TRBV2; D is undetermined. CDR3 size: 16 residues. Trimming removed 1 base at V and 2 bases at J, with 13 bases between. The V gene's germline CDR1 is SNHLY and CDR2 FYNNEI. The CDR3 loop reads CASSEGLDPFTDTQYF. The CDR3, as DNA: TGTGCCAGCAGTGAAGGTTTGGACCCTTTCACAGATACGCAGTATTTT.

This clonotype was counted ten times or more. The chain joins TRBV21-1 to TRBJ2-7. TRBV21-1 corresponds to a pseudogene. The CDR3 runs to 19 residues. The CDR3 spells CASSISRKTVVGRSYEQYV. CDR3 nucleotides: TGTGCCAGCAGCATCTCAAGAAAGACGGTTGTAGGCCGCTCCTACGAGCAGTACGTC.

Only a few counts were recorded for this clonotype. This chain links TRBV4-2 with TRBJ1-2; tentative D call: TRBD1 (6 bases). Between the trimmed V and J ends, which lost 0 bases and 4 bases, there was a span of 12 bases. This CDR3 region has 15 residues. The germline V gene encodes CDR1 LGHNA and CDR2 YNFKEQ. The CDR3 nucleotides read TGTGCCAGCAGCCAAGATCTACAGGGCGTCTATGGCTACACCTTC. Translation gives CASSQDLQGVYGYTF.

This clonotype came up many times. The V gene is TRBV20-1, the J gene TRBJ1-2, with a tentative D call TRBD1 (6 bases). The CDR3 totals 12 residues. Germline V gives CDR1 DFQATT, CDR2 SNEGSKA (reference sequence). With 3 bases removed from V and 8 bases from J, the gap between germline ends came to 13 bases. CDR3 coding DNA: TGCAGTGCTAGGTGGGACACCTCGGGCTACACCTTC. The encoded protein is CSARWDTSGYTF.